Reported below is one TCR beta chain. This clonotype was detected a few times. The clone's antigen remains unknown. No per-base quality is available; no much larger clone lies one base away. These data originate in a study of regulatory T cells in long-lasting Graves disease (dated by TCRdb to about 2021). As for the study more broadly: Persistent Graves' disease was defined as antithyroid drug treatment for over 5 years with persistently positive TSH receptor autoantibodies. In the clinical cohort, patients with persistent Graves' disease had used antithyroid drugs for an average of roughly ten years. A total of roughly 33 samples were covered by TCR sequencing, comprising some 13 persistent and 20 or so newly diagnosed Graves' disease patients. This study used TCR sequencing and RNA sequencing of peripheral blood to compare persistent Graves' disease patients against newly diagnosed Graves' disease patients. The study was registered as a clinical trial and conducted in China.

CDR1 and CDR2 are read off the germline V gene as SNHLY and FYNNEI. Spanning cysteine to phenylalanine, the CDR3 consists of 16 amino acids. The only DNA kept is the CDR3, 48 bases in frame from the first base. V gives up 1 base and J gives up 2 bases, and the segment between their germline ends measures 12 bases. Interpreted using the paper, the time point label stands for: persistent/refractory GD, antithyroid drugs over 5 years with positive TRAb. For both TCR sequencing and RNA sequencing, RNA was extracted from PBMCs in TRIzol. Graves' disease was diagnosed according to American Thyroid Association guidelines. The patients came from an endocrinology department in Xi'an, China. Each patient gave about 10 milliliters of peripheral blood, collected in an EDTA anticoagulant tube. Ficoll Paque Plus density gradient separation was used to isolate PBMCs, and no further T cell sorting was done. An Agilent 2100 Bioanalyzer and agarose gel were used to check RNA quality, while a NanoDrop 2000 measured RNA concentration.

Paper-wide results and their limitations: The study examined only peripheral blood because the primary lesion, thyroid tissue, could not be accessed. Persistent patients shared more public clonotypes among themselves (around 3,000) than newly diagnosed patients did (approximately 970). Preferential use of TRBV28, TRBJ1-2 and TRBJ2-5 was observed in persistent disease, whereas TRBV20-1 and TRBJ2-1 were favored in newly diagnosed disease. Compared with newly diagnosed patients, patients with persistent Graves' disease had lower TCR Shannon entropy and fewer highly expanded clones, which suggests clonal expansion. Sequencing and analysis were limited to the TCR beta chain. The small sample size was acknowledged by the authors as a limitation that may reduce accuracy.

Library construction relied on multiplex PCR. Sequencing was carried out with an Illumina HiSeq 4000. TCR beta libraries were built with iRepertoire HTBI primers and Arm-PCR amplification of CDR3 regions. Gel purification was performed on PCR products prior to sequencing. Per the authors' processing: Across samples, fewer than 70 TRBV and 13 to 15 TRBJ segments were identified and used for gene usage analysis of CDR3 amino acid clonotypes. Filtered high-quality paired reads were merged into contigs using COPE and FqMerger. BLAST was used to align contigs to IMGT TRBV, TRBD and TRBJ reference genes, with CDR3 defined following IMGT. Any clonotype with a frequency above 0.1% was counted as a highly expanded clone. Shannon entropy served as the measure of repertoire diversity, while the Gini coefficient captured V-J evenness. Clonotypes shared by more than one individual were considered public. TCRdb reran the public reads through fastp at Q25 and MiXCR, keeping productive beta chains. For every CDR3 protein sequence, its rows merge into one entry that carries the most common genes and DNA. What appears here as the V and J calls and clone size reflects TCRdb's work, not the paper's. A total of roughly 700,000 distinct CDR3 sequences appear in this sample, 25% to 30% of them only once. The ten largest clones add up to around 42% of the sample.

The sequencing here drew on peripheral blood mononuclear cells (PBMCs), taken when the disease was refractory, from a patient treated with antithyroid drugs. The chain is made from TRBV2 and TRBJ1-5; TRBD1 might be the D gene, on 5 matching bases. The TCR sequence derives from a female donor with Graves disease. The encoded CDR3 is CASSEGGRRGNQPQHF. In nucleotide form, the sequence is TGTGCCAGCAGTGAAGGGGGCAGGAGGGGCAATCAGCCCCAGCATTTT.